The clone carrying this TCR beta chain is categorized as medium-sized. Antigen: not known. This entry comes from a study of T-cell memory formation after mild COVID-19. Study observations and caveats: Clones that contracted clustered mainly in CM and EM if CD4+ and in EMRA if CD8+.

TCRdb passed the 5' RACE reads through MiXCR, listing each CDR3 protein once. This sample has some 6,800 distinct CDR3 sequences, with roughly 60% found just once. Trimming removed 3 bases at V and 1 base at J, with 12 bases between. Per the germline V gene, CDR1 is DFQATT and CDR2 is SNEGSKA (reference sequence). The CDR3 runs 14 residues. The genes are TRBV20-1 and TRBJ1-2, with no clear D. The sequence came from an adult who had mild COVID-19 (a few samples of this study predate the infection). Cell type and time point are not known. Specimen: PBMCs or a T cell subset sorted from them (not recorded which). The CDR3 spells CSASWQLFNYGYTF. Written as DNA, the CDR3 is TGCAGTGCTAGCTGGCAGTTATTTAACTATGGCTACACCTTC.